These 27 T cell receptor beta chains came from one sample sequenced in a study of T-cell memory formation after mild COVID-19. TCRdb re-called the 5' RACE reads through MiXCR, storing one row per CDR3 protein. The data show hundreds of thousands of distinct CDR3 sequences, less than 25% seen once. The sample taken for sequencing was PBMCs or a T cell subset sorted from them (not recorded which). The origin of the receptors is a man younger than 35 who had mild COVID-19 (a few samples of this study predate the infection). Cell type and time point are not known.

The chain carries TRBV20-1 and TRBJ2-1; tentative D call: TRBD2 (6 bases). CDR1 is DFQATT and CDR2 is SNEGSKA in the germline V gene (reference sequence). The CDR3 is made up of 13 amino acids. V shed 5 bases and J shed 8 bases, with 16 bases lying between them. CDR3 DNA: TGCAGTGCTCCCGGCCCGGGGGAGGATGAGCAGTTCTTC. It codes for CSAPGPGEDEQFF.

The chain links TRBV20-1 to TRBJ1-2; maybe TRBD1 (5 bases). V was cut by 3 bases and J by 8 bases, with 22 bases left in between. CDR1 is DFQATT, CDR2 SNEGSKA, per germline (reference sequence). The CDR3 runs to 15 residues. This CDR3 reads CSARGPGQRNEGYTF. CDR3 DNA: TGCAGTGCTAGGGGGCCGGGGCAACGGAACGAAGGCTACACCTTC.

This clonotype occurred a few times. The genes are TRBV5-1 and TRBJ1-6, with TRBD1 identical over 9 bases. CDR1 is SGHRS and CDR2 is YFSETQ in the germline V gene. With 3 bases clipped from V and 13 bases from J, the junction kept 8 bases outside the gene matches. This CDR3 is built from 14 residues. Here the CDR3 DNA reads TGCGCCAGCAGCTCCGGACAGGGGCTGGGGCCCCTCCACTTT. Amino acid sequence: CASSSGQGLGPLHF.

This chain connects TRBV10-3 to TRBJ2-7; 11 bases agree with TRBD1. This CDR3 has 15 amino acids. Germline V gene lookup returns CDR1 ENHRY and CDR2 SYGVKD. Trimming cost V 4 bases and J 5 bases; bases outside gene matches: 7. The CDR3 coding sequence is TGTGCCATCAGTGTAACCGGGACAGGGGGGAACGAGCAGTACTTC. Amino acid sequence: CAISVTGTGGNEQYF.

The chain has TRBV3-1 and TRBJ1-6, with D unresolved. V shed 0 bases and J shed 11 bases, with 8 bases lying between them. The germline V gene encodes CDR1 LGHDT and CDR2 YNNKEL (reference sequence). The CDR3 is 13 amino acids. DNA of the CDR3: TGTGCCAGCAGCCAAGAAGACGTCCCACCCCTCCACTTT. Amino acids: CASSQEDVPPLHF.

This clonotype was seen ten or more times. The chain couples TRBV5-1 to TRBJ2-3; 12 positions agree with TRBD2. This CDR3 is 16 amino acids long. Trimming cost V 4 bases and J 2 bases; bases outside gene matches: 5. Germline CDR1 is SGHRS and CDR2 is YFSETQ. The CDR3 DNA reads TGCGCCAGCAGCAAACTAGCGGGGGGAAACACAGATACGCAGTATTTT. This sequence encodes CASSKLAGGNTDTQYF.

This clonotype has just a few counts. This chain connects TRBV19 to TRBJ2-7; no definite D call. The V gene lost 3 bases and the J gene lost 2 bases, with 11 bases spanning the gap. Germline V gives CDR1 LNHDA, CDR2 SQIVND (reference sequence). The CDR3 contains 14 residues. The CDR3 sequence is CASSIVATTYEQYF. The CDR3 DNA reads as TGTGCCAGTAGTATTGTCGCTACTACCTACGAGCAGTACTTC.

This clonotype was counted a few times. The chain recombines TRBV28 with TRBJ1-5; D may be TRBD1 (5 bases). Germline CDR1 is MDHEN and CDR2 is SYDVKM. CDR3 length: 13 residues. V gave up 4 bases and J gave up 7 bases, with 11 bases separating them. The CDR3 reads CASSSGLVQPQHF. CDR3 bases: TGTGCCAGCAGTTCAGGGTTGGTGCAGCCCCAGCATTTT.

The chain joins TRBV5-6 to TRBJ2-7; D gene unclear. The CDR3 length is 13 residues. The V and J ends lost 0 bases and 8 bases respectively, with 12 bases between them. CDR1 and CDR2 from the germline V gene are SGHDT and YYEEEE. The CDR3 region is CASSLGRLKKQYV. The CDR3 bases are TGTGCCAGCAGCTTGGGTCGCCTGAAAAAGCAGTACGTC.

This clonotype was observed a few times. This sequence joins TRBV7-2 and TRBJ2-5, with 9 nucleotides matching TRBD2. Germline V CDR1 and CDR2: SGHTA, FQGNSA. CDR3 length: 16 amino acids. J lost 5 bases, V lost 8 bases, and 15 bases had no gene match. The DNA of the CDR3 is TGTGCCAGCCACATTGAAAGGCGGGGGGGCTCGGAGACCCAGTACTTC. Encoded protein: CASHIERRGGSETQYF.

This clonotype was seen more than once but under ten times. This chain joins TRBV15 and TRBJ1-4; no clear D gene. CDR3 length: 13 residues. V shed 0 bases and J shed 7 bases, with 6 bases lying between them. From germline, CDR1 is LNHNV and CDR2 YYDKDF (reference sequence). This CDR3 is CATSREVFEKLFF. The DNA for the CDR3 is TGTGCCACCAGCAGAGAAGTGTTTGAAAAACTGTTTTTT.

The chain couples TRBV4-2 to TRBJ1-5; possibly TRBD1 for D (5 bases). Germline V CDR1 and CDR2: LGHNA, YNFKEQ. The CDR3 spans 15 residues. Trimming took 0 bases from V and 6 from J, leaving 12 bases between them. The CDR3 region is CASSQDGGVGQPQHF. The CDR3 bases are TGTGCCAGCAGCCAAGATGGAGGGGTTGGTCAGCCCCAGCATTTT.

CDR3 residues: CASSHNRRGTEAFF. As DNA, the CDR3 is TGTGCCAGCAGCCATAACCGCCGGGGCACTGAAGCTTTCTTT. This chain uses TRBV11-2 with TRBJ1-1; no clear D gene. This CDR3 contains 14 residues. The germline V gene has CDR1 SGHAT and CDR2 FQNNGV. Trimming removed 5 bases at V and 4 bases at J, with 14 bases between.

The chain employs TRBV12-3 or TRBV12-4 and TRBJ2-1, with TRBD2 matching 8 bases. The CDR3 extends over 12 amino acids. V shed 6 bases and J 9 bases; nucleotides not matched to a gene: 4. The CDR3 protein is CASRPTSGEQFF. Here the CDR3 DNA reads TGTGCCAGCAGACCCACTAGCGGTGAGCAGTTCTTC.

This clonotype was seen ten or more times. The V gene is TRBV5-1, the J gene TRBJ1-6, with 8 positions matching TRBD1. CDR1 is SGHRS and CDR2 is YFSETQ in the germline V gene. Trimming took 4 bases from V and 4 from J; bases not matched to a gene: 4. This CDR3 region has 15 residues. The DNA of the CDR3 is TGCGCCAGCAGCCTACGGACAGGGTATAATTCACCCCTCCACTTT. It specifies CASSLRTGYNSPLHF. Together with reference TRBV5-1 and TRBJ1-6, the CDR3 gives the full variable domain: KAGVTQTPRYLIKTRGQQVTLSCSPISGHRSVSWYQQTPGQGLQFLFEYFSETQRNKGNFPGRFSGRQFSNSRSEMNVSTLELGDSALYLCASSLRTGYNSPLHFGNGTRLTVT.

The chain uses TRBV9 and TRBJ2-2; 8 bases match TRBD1. CDR1 and CDR2 (germline): SGDLS, YYNGEE. The CDR3 contains 16 residues. Trimming at V came to 4 bases and at J to 1 base, leaving 6 bases not matched to a gene. The DNA of the CDR3 is TGTGCCAGCAGCCGCGGAGGACAGGGGAACACCGGGGAGCTGTTTTTT. Translated, it gives CASSRGGQGNTGELFF. Together with reference TRBV9 and TRBJ2-2, the CDR3 gives the full variable domain: DSGVTQTPKHLITATGQRVTLRCSPRSGDLSVYWYQQSLDQGLQFLIQYYNGEERAKGNILERFSAQQFPDLHSELNLSSLELGDSALYFCASSRGGQGNTGELFFGEGSRLTVL.

This clonotype was seen at least ten times. J is TRBJ2-5 and V is TRBV29-1; D is unresolved. Germline values: CDR1 SQVTM, CDR2 ANQGSEA. The CDR3 extends over 13 amino acids. The V gene lost 1 base and the J gene lost 0 bases, with 6 bases spanning the gap. CDR3: CSVEASDQETQYF. The DNA of the CDR3 is TGCAGCGTTGAAGCGTCGGACCAAGAGACCCAGTACTTC.

This rearrangement joins TRBV12-3 or TRBV12-4 to TRBJ1-3; D might be TRBD1 (6 bases). V was pared by 4 bases and J by 3 bases, with 7 bases between. This CDR3 is built from 13 residues. CDR3 in amino acids: CASSWTVGNTIYF. DNA of the CDR3: TGTGCCAGCAGTTGGACAGTTGGAAACACCATATATTTT.

This clonotype was detected ten times or more. The chain employs TRBV15 and TRBJ2-1; perhaps TRBD2 as D (6 bases). Germline V gives CDR1 LNHNV, CDR2 YYDKDF (reference sequence). The CDR3 length is 15 residues. The V and J ends lost 0 bases and 7 bases respectively, with 13 bases between them. The CDR3 region is CATSRDPSGVNEQFF. The CDR3 coding sequence is TGTGCCACCAGCAGAGACCCCTCGGGAGTAAATGAGCAGTTCTTC.

This chain uses TRBV6-1 with TRBJ2-7; D is perhaps TRBD1 (6 bases). Germline CDR1 is MNHNS and CDR2 is SASEGT. The CDR3 sequence is 14 residues long. The V end was cut by 8 bases, the J end by 1 base, with 15 bases between. CDR3 in amino acids: CASGTWGSSYEQYF. CDR3 in DNA: TGTGCCAGCGGGACATGGGGATCATCCTACGAGCAGTACTTC.

The chain links TRBV5-1 to TRBJ2-2; a possible D gene is TRBD2 (5 bases). Trimming removed 5 bases at V and 0 bases at J, with 11 bases between. CDR1 and CDR2 from the germline V gene are SGHRS and YFSETQ. The CDR3 sequence is 15 residues long. The CDR3 DNA sequence: TGCGCCAGCAGGTCGGCGGGCTCGAACACCGGGGAGCTGTTTTTT. Residues: CASRSAGSNTGELFF.

This chain joins TRBV19 and TRBJ1-2; 7 bases map to TRBD1. The V gene's germline CDR1 is LNHDA and CDR2 SQIVND (reference sequence). With V trimmed by 2 bases and J by 2 bases, 5 bases remained unmatched. This CDR3 contains 15 residues. CDR3 sequence reads: CASSIYSGQNYGYTF. The CDR3 DNA reads TGTGCCAGTAGTATATACTCGGGACAGAACTATGGCTACACCTTC.

A few counts support this clonotype. This sequence joins TRBV9 and TRBJ2-3; 12 nucleotides match TRBD2. Germline V gene sequence: CDR1 SGDLS, CDR2 YYNGEE. After removal of 0 bases from V and 10 bases from J, the junction contained 6 bases not matched to a gene. CDR3 length: 15 residues. The CDR3: CASSVVASGGAAQYF. CDR3 DNA: TGTGCCAGCAGCGTAGTAGCTAGCGGGGGGGCCGCGCAGTATTTT.

The V and J genes are TRBV6-1 and TRBJ1-2, with 7 bases identical to TRBD1. V lost 2 bases and J lost 8; bases outside the gene matches: 17. The CDR3 is made up of 17 amino acids. The V gene's germline CDR1 is MNHNS and CDR2 SASEGT. This CDR3 reads CASSERQGSYYGGGYTF. The CDR3 nucleotides read TGTGCCAGCAGTGAACGACAGGGTTCGTACTATGGGGGGGGCTACACCTTC.

The chain has TRBV5-1 and TRBJ1-1, with 7 nucleotides matching TRBD1. Per germline, CDR1 SGHRS and CDR2 YFSETQ. With 1 base clipped from V and 1 base from J, the junction kept 7 bases outside the gene matches. The CDR3 loop spans 16 amino acids. The CDR3 DNA sequence: TGCGCCAGCAGCTTGAGAGAGAACAGGGGGAACACTGAAGCTTTCTTT. This sequence encodes CASSLRENRGNTEAFF.

V is TRBV12-3 or TRBV12-4 and J is TRBJ2-6; no reliable D call. The CDR3 is 16 residues long. The V end lost 5 bases, the J end lost 2 bases, and 13 bases lay between the germline ends. Here the CDR3 reads CASSPQPPPGANVLTF. CDR3 DNA: TGTGCCAGCAGTCCCCAACCTCCCCCTGGGGCCAACGTCCTGACTTTC.

This clonotype appeared a few times. The chain has TRBV20-1 and TRBJ2-3; 13 bases are a match to TRBD2. The CDR3 loop spans 15 amino acids. The J segment lost 2 bases and the V segment lost 6 bases, leaving 5 bases of the junction unmatched. The germline V gene encodes CDR1 DFQATT and CDR2 SNEGSKA (reference sequence). CDR3 sequence reads: CSAGTSGAATDTQYF. DNA of the CDR3: TGCAGTGCGGGGACTAGCGGGGCTGCCACAGATACGCAGTATTTT.